The present T cell receptor beta chain was sequenced within a study of cytomegalovirus exposure and HLA in healthy donors (dated by TCRdb to the late 2010s). At the level of the whole study: An earlier analysis of roughly 500 of the donors reported approximately 300 Gb of sequence data and 95 million to 120 million unique TCR beta sequences obtained from about 180 million T cells. Among under 450 genotyped donors of the cohort, an average of around 240,000 unique TCR beta nucleotide sequences were sequenced per donor, roughly a sixth of them non-productive. Several DR-DQ haplotypes were treated as single units for association and clustering because of strong linkage in the cohort. The number of donors typed differed by locus, with about 629-640 for A, B, C, DRB1 and DQB1, around 500 for DQA1, 600 to 610 for DPA1, and some 470 for DPB1. Approximately 300 gigabases of sequencing data and around 88 million unique TCR sequences made up an early release that covered 640 HLA-typed donors. The later analysis used no new phenotypic data to find candidate immune exposures, relying instead on TCR beta sequences and their occurrence across donors. The study aimed to test whether signatures of past pathogen exposure could be identified by cataloging public T cell receptors. Every repertoire in the discovery cohort had been generated on one and the same sequencing platform. Besides the first cohort of around 700 subjects, a separate validation cohort made up of roughly 120 different subjects was used. The study profiled the T cell repertoires of hundreds of subjects by immunosequencing and related them to cytomegalovirus serostatus. A later genetic analysis took genome-wide SNP genotypes for about 65% of the roughly 670 donors and used that subset as a discovery cohort. The genetic ancestry cluster associated with self-reported Caucasian donors included over 65% of the 398 genotyped donors. Donor age, sex, ethnicity and CMV serostatus were compiled alongside the repertoire data. Both class I and class II loci were covered by HLA typing, at four-digit resolution. A later analysis re-examined previously published TCR beta repertoires from 610 or so donors and added high-resolution HLA genotyping to investigate patterns of TCR occurrence. To decide whether each TCR beta V gene segment behaved as functional or pseudogenic, an earlier analysis of 587 of the donors relied on high-throughput TCR beta sequencing. The study combined high-throughput TCR immunosequencing, statistical association of individual TCRs with disease status, and machine learning to predict cytomegalovirus infection status. The investigation overall reported the following: Broadly in line with IMGT annotations, most TCR beta V segments showed up in productive rearrangements about 90% or about 30% of the time in an earlier analysis of 450 to 750 of the donors. A total of 150 or so TCR beta chains were listed by the study as associated with cytomegalovirus. Specific HLA alleles were associated with 15,000 to 20,000 TCR beta sequences at a false discovery rate of 0.05 in a later analysis. Assigning TCR associations to individual alleles was difficult when HLA alleles, especially DR and DQ, strongly co-occurred. The earlier analysis of 587 of the donors excluded some 15 rarely observed V segments, including chromosome 9 orphons, because counts were too low. In a later analysis, several top co-occurrence clusters were reported to appear linked to parvovirus B19, influenza, CMV and Epstein-Barr virus. A further reported finding was that TCR beta sequences accurately predicted the HLA-A and HLA-B alleles for most subjects in the first cohort. Because HLA typing was missing for some donors at each locus, association tests included only the typed subset. In vitro tests confirmed that a few of the cytomegalovirus-associated TCR beta chains recognize cytomegalovirus antigens. Most CMV-associated TCR beta chains appeared to be HLA-restricted in a later analysis, and the HLA associations seemed to be driven largely by CMV exposure. The cohort was sequenced for TCR beta chains only, and without alpha or paired-chain data the features that could be detected were limited. Roughly uniform sequencing depth across donors was assumed in presence/absence analyses, although this assumption may not hold. While some public TCRs were present in many individuals, most TCR sequences turned up only very rarely across donors. Correlated functional status among segregating V segments might be attributable to linkage disequilibrium, but an unknown experimental factor could not be ruled out. In a later analysis, TCR association rates were found to vary across HLA loci, with the most associated TCRs seen for DRB1 alleles and the fewest for HLA-C alleles. The authors suggested that the approach could potentially be extended to other disease states and immunological phenotypes. In a later analysis, HLA-associated TCR beta chains were found to be more clonally expanded and to have lower generation probabilities than equally common non-associated chains. According to a later genetic analysis, donors in an Asian-associated ancestry cluster had fewer N-insertions in productive TCRs than the approximately 650-donor mean. Immune exposure information for the cohort was limited to CMV serostatus. The sequencing pipeline was judged likely to have produced a cluster of highly shared sequence variants as a technical artifact. An association between a missense DCLRE1C variant and V-gene and J-gene trimming of TCR beta chains was found in a later genetic analysis and replicated in an independent cohort. The 87-base-pair reads could not distinguish some IMGT-functional V segments, including TRBV6-2 and TRBV6-3, so those segments were excluded. In both the original and validation cohorts, the classifier was reported to diagnose cytomegalovirus status with high specificity and sensitivity.

This clone has a handful of counts. The antigen it recognizes is unknown. Within one base of it there is no much larger clone, and no base qualities were kept. Libraries were built with the immunoSEQ multiplex PCR assay. For the multiplex PCR, a mixture combining 60 forward primers for TCR Vbeta segments and 13 reverse primers for TCR Jbeta segments was used. The CDR3 region of rearranged TCR beta genes was amplified from genomic DNA with a multiplex PCR assay. The Illumina HiSeq System was used to sequence the amplified TCR beta libraries as 87-base-pair reads. Per the source publication's procedure: In a later analysis, tens of millions of unique TCR beta chains were counted across the 500 to 850 repertoires, and approximately 11 million of these chains were shared by at least two donors. Raw reads were error-corrected and collapsed into unique sequences with a nearest-neighbor algorithm that merged closely related sequences to remove PCR and sequencing errors. To assign V, D and J gene segments, CDR3 sequences were aligned to IMGT reference sequences. For a sequence to be retained, at least a six-nucleotide match to both a V gene segment and a J gene segment was required. A rearrangement was called productive if the CDR3 had no stop codons and remained in frame with V and J, and every other rearrangement was called non-productive. CDR3 was defined by IMGT convention, running from the second conserved V-encoded cysteine to the conserved J-encoded phenylalanine. Sequences without an unambiguous match to a single V gene segment were excluded from the earlier analysis of several hundred of the donors. In an earlier analysis of about 590 of the donors, a V segment was called functional when productive rearrangements were above 56.7%, and segregating when the standard deviation between donors exceeded 5%. To diagnose cytomegalovirus status from the catalog of TCR beta chain sequences, a statistical classification framework was built. V and J gene assignment, in a later analysis, came from comparing TCR nucleotide sequences with IMGT/GENE-DB human TR gene sequences. In a later analysis, CDR3 sequences and most-parsimonious VDJ recombination scenarios were assigned using the TCRdist pipeline. In a later analysis, each TCR beta chain was defined by its CDR3 amino acid sequence together with its V-gene family, and reads lacking a unique V-gene family were excluded. To address suspected cross-contamination and a sequencing artifact, a later analysis removed 550 to 750 highly shared, low-generation-probability nucleotide sequences. In a later analysis, a clonal expansion index for each public chain was calculated from normalized within-repertoire ranks of inferred template counts. A later analysis computed generation probabilities with a VDJ recombination model fitted to out-of-frame rearrangements, and checked the results against IGoR. In a later analysis, hypergeometric tests were used to score TCR-TCR, TCR-HLA and TCR-CMV co-occurrence, with a repertoire-size bias correction applied to TCR pairs. A later analysis estimated false discovery rates by permuting HLA or CMV assignments 20 times. A later analysis grouped co-occurring TCRs with DBSCAN, adding TCRdist sequence similarity when clustering within HLA-allele-positive subsets. For co-occurrence clustering, repertoires with fewer than 30,000 or more than 120,000 public chains were excluded, along with four or five repertoires with anomalous nucleotide sharing. The table was pulled from immuneACCESS by TCRdb, which kept in-frame rearrangements only. Such tables lose some clones; where checked, under half of the loss comes from unresolved V genes, and the rest has no known cause. That table supplies the V and J calls and clone size; D and trimming were determined from the DNA. The sample table holds 100,000 or so clones, of which over 12% were seen once. Around 0.83% of the sample lies in the top ten.

Trimming takes 8 bases off V and 6 bases off J; junction bases not matched to a gene: 13. Reading from cysteine to phenylalanine, the CDR3 counts 15 amino acids. Only the CDR3 portion is preserved as DNA: 45 bases, with reading frame beginning at the first base. CDR1 and CDR2 are drawn from the germline V gene: MNHNS, SASEGT. The cohort was made up of approximately 670 healthy bone marrow donors. At the time of sampling, all cohort members were nominally healthy, though unrecorded immune exposures were likely present. The donor was CMV seronegative and belonged to the group of roughly 330 seronegative cohort members. Every donor gave a peripheral blood sample, and the peripheral blood mononuclear cells from that sample were used for TCR beta sequencing. The Qiagen DNeasy Blood Extraction Kit was used to extract genomic DNA from the blood cell samples.

The receptor comes from a female donor in good health and CMV-seronegative. Recombination joined TRBV6-1 with TRBJ2-5, with 9 middle bases fitting TRBD1. The sequenced material came from PBMCs. For the CDR3, the sequence is CASLDRGLGLKTQYF. The sequence in DNA is TGTGCCAGCCTCGACAGGGGGTTAGGATTGAAGACCCAGTACTTC.